The 8 T cell receptor beta chains below come from one sample, sequenced in a study of shared clonotypes between healthy human individuals. Here immunoSEQ multiplex PCR was the method, and the copy in TCRdb shows in-frame clones only, minus some. Among more than 2 million clones listed, around 95% were seen once. Source material: naive CD4+ T cells sorted from blood. Subset meaning: CD45RA+ positively selected. The receptors derive from a young man in good health.

The genes are TRBV7-9 and TRBJ2-1; 12 bases align to TRBD2. Germline CDR1 is SEHNR and CDR2 is FQNEAQ (reference sequence). With 2 bases clipped from V and 5 bases from J, the junction kept 4 bases outside the gene matches. This CDR3 is 16 amino acids long. The DNA for the CDR3 is TGTGCCAGCAGCTTAAGACGGACTAGCGGGAACAATGAGCAGTTCTTC. Translated, it gives CASSLRRTSGNNEQFF.

The V gene is TRBV10-3, the J gene TRBJ2-3; D gene ambiguous. CDR1 is ENHRY and CDR2 is SYGVKD in the germline V gene. Trimming left V 6 bases short and J 5 bases short, with 12 bases between. This CDR3 is 13 amino acids long. DNA for the CDR3: TGTGCCATCAGGGCCCCCCATTTAGATACGCAGTATTTT. Amino acids: CAIRAPHLDTQYF.

Worth noting for this clone: Additional DNA sequences in this sample encode the identical CDR3. This rearrangement joins TRBV7-2 to TRBJ1-5; 7 positions match TRBD1. Germline V gene sequence: CDR1 SGHTA, CDR2 FQGNSA. The CDR3 is 14 residues long. V lost 6 bases and J lost 2; bases outside the gene matches: 4. The chain's CDR3 is CASSSGTGNQPQHF. The CDR3 DNA reads TGTGCCAGCAGTTCCGGGACAGGCAATCAGCCCCAGCATTTT.

J is TRBJ1-2 and V is TRBV18; TRBD1 agrees at 7 bases. V lost 5 bases, J lost 4 bases, and 10 bases stayed unmatched. Germline V lookup: CDR1 KGHSH, CDR2 LQKENI. The CDR3 contains 15 residues. The CDR3 spells CASSGPGQPPYGYTF. The CDR3 DNA sequence: TGTGCCAGCTCAGGACCGGGACAGCCTCCCTATGGCTACACCTTC.

The rearrangement uses TRBV2 and TRBJ2-7; 7 positions agree with TRBD1. The CDR3 runs 14 residues. The V gene's germline CDR1 is SNHLY and CDR2 FYNNEI. Trimming took 4 bases from V and 4 from J; bases not matched to a gene: 7. The CDR3 sequence: CASSVEQGRYEQYF. CDR3 DNA: TGTGCCAGCAGTGTGGAACAGGGGAGATACGAGCAGTACTTC.

The V call is TRBV19, the J call TRBJ2-2; 10 bases are shared with TRBD2. Looked up from germline, CDR1 is LNHDA and CDR2 is SQIVND (reference sequence). V gave up 8 bases and J gave up 6 bases; unmatched junction bases: 9. The length of the CDR3 is 15 residues. In nucleotides, the CDR3 is TGTGCCAGTCACCCTAGCGGGGGTGTCTCCGGGGAGCTGTTTTTT. This translates into CASHPSGGVSGELFF. Full variable domain (rest looked up from reference TRBV19 and TRBJ2-2): DGGITQSPKYLFRKEGQNVTLSCEQNLNHDAMYWYRQDPGQGLRLIYYSQIVNDFQKGDIAEGYSVSREKKESFPLTVTSAQKNPTAFYLCASHPSGGVSGELFFGEGSRLTVL.

The V gene is TRBV29-1, the J gene TRBJ1-2; D remains unclear. V gave up 3 bases and J gave up 5 bases, with 7 bases separating them. The CDR3 spans 11 residues. The germline V gene encodes CDR1 SQVTM and CDR2 ANQGSEA. CDR3 residues: CSVEFQYGYTF. The CDR3 DNA reads as TGCAGCGTTGAGTTTCAGTATGGCTACACCTTC.

The rearrangement links TRBV19 to TRBJ2-7, with D possibly TRBD1 on 5 matching bases. This CDR3 is built from 15 residues. V lost 0 bases and J 3 bases, leaving 12 bases between the germline ends. Germline CDR1 is LNHDA and CDR2 is SQIVND (reference sequence). The CDR3 spells CASSIEGQGIYEQYF. The CDR3 DNA reads TGTGCCAGTAGTATAGAAGGTCAGGGTATCTACGAGCAGTACTTC.